What follows are 25 T cell receptor beta chains derived from one specimen sequenced in a study of blood T cell repertoires in COVID-19. Data came from immunoSEQ multiplex PCR; TCRdb stores just in-frame clones and leaves some out. In the table there are 150,000 to 200,000 clones, roughly 80% of which are singletons. The sequenced sample consisted of peripheral blood. These receptor sequences come from a man between 18 and 29 years old with active or convalescent COVID-19.

The J gene is TRBJ2-5, the V gene TRBV25-1; TRBD1 matches 10 bases. The J segment lost 5 bases and the V segment lost 5 bases, leaving 11 bases of the junction unmatched. The CDR3 runs to 16 residues. Germline V CDR1 and CDR2: MGHDK, SYGVNS. CDR3 sequence reads: CASSPTGGQGRETQYF. For the CDR3, the DNA is TGTGCCAGCAGTCCCACTGGGGGACAGGGGAGGGAGACCCAGTACTTC.

This clone is a singleton in its sample. The chain employs TRBV2 and TRBJ1-1, with TRBD1 identical over 8 bases. This CDR3 has 14 residues. Germline-derived CDR1 and CDR2 are SNHLY and FYNNEI. The V segment lost 5 bases and the J segment 1 base; nucleotides outside the gene matches: 3. For the CDR3, the DNA is TGTGCCAGCAGTCCAGGGGGCTGGAACACTGAAGCTTTCTTT. It encodes CASSPGGWNTEAFF.

V gene TRBV6-4 combines with J gene TRBJ2-7; TRBD1 is a possible D gene (6 bases). The ends were cut back, 2 bases at V and 2 bases at J, with 16 bases in the middle. CDR1 is MRHNA, CDR2 SNTAGT, per germline. There are 16 residues in the CDR3. The CDR3, as DNA: TGTGCCAGCAGTGACCTCGTGGGGGCCCCACCCTACGAGCAGTACTTC. It encodes CASSDLVGAPPYEQYF.

This sequence joins TRBV7-2 and TRBJ1-1, with D tentatively TRBD1 (6 bases). CDR1 is SGHTA, CDR2 FQGNSA, per germline. V was clipped by 5 bases and J by 6 bases, with 16 bases between them. The CDR3 is 14 amino acids. The CDR3 loop is CASSTNRELAEAFF. In DNA form, the CDR3 reads TGTGCCAGCAGCACTAACAGGGAGTTGGCTGAAGCTTTCTTT.

V is TRBV15 and J is TRBJ2-3, with TRBD2 identical over 10 bases. Germline V lookup: CDR1 LNHNV, CDR2 YYDKDF (reference sequence). The junction had 10 bases not matched to a gene; V was cut back by 2 bases and J by 2 bases. This CDR3 contains 18 residues. The CDR3 nucleotides read TGTGCCACCAGCAGAACGCAACTGACTAGCGGGTTCACAGATACGCAGTATTTT. Encoded protein: CATSRTQLTSGFTDTQYF.

This chain connects TRBV10-1 to TRBJ1-4; tentatively, D is TRBD1 (6 bases). CDR1 and CDR2 from the germline V gene are WNHNN and SYGVQD (reference sequence). The CDR3 loop spans 13 amino acids. V lost 7 bases to trimming and J lost 7 bases, with 13 bases between them. The CDR3 bases are TGCGCCAGCATCGATAAGACAGGTGAAAAACTGTTTTTT. This codes for CASIDKTGEKLFF.

The chain links TRBV7-2 to TRBJ2-4; possibly TRBD2 for D (6 bases). Germline V lookup: CDR1 SGHTA, CDR2 FQGNSA. Trimming took off 1 base at V and 5 bases at J, with 12 bases between the two ends. The CDR3 sequence is 15 residues long. The CDR3 DNA reads TGTGCCAGCAGCTTAGTGCCGGGGGTAGAAAACATTCAGTACTTC. Translated: CASSLVPGVENIQYF.

This rearrangement joins TRBV5-1 to TRBJ1-2, with 8 bases aligning to TRBD1. The CDR3 loop spans 17 amino acids. V lost 7 bases and J lost 2; bases outside the gene matches: 16. Germline CDR1 SGHRS, CDR2 YFSETQ. The CDR3 loop is CASGRYLATGENYGYTF. CDR3 DNA: TGCGCCAGCGGCCGATACTTGGCGACAGGGGAGAACTATGGCTACACCTTC.

The rearrangement uses TRBV7-3 and TRBJ1-6; a weak D match, TRBD1 (5 bases). The CDR3 has 14 amino acids. V was cut by 2 bases and J by 8 bases, with 10 bases left in between. Germline loops: CDR1 SGHTA, CDR2 FQGTGA. As DNA, the CDR3 is TGTGCCAGCAGCTTAGGGGCTGAATATTCACCCCTCCACTTT. Translated, it gives CASSLGAEYSPLHF.

The chain recombines TRBV4-1 with TRBJ2-1; D is perhaps TRBD1 (6 bases). The CDR3 contains 15 residues. Trimming cost V 5 bases and J 6 bases, with 17 bases left between them. CDR1 and CDR2 from the germline V gene are MGHRA and YSYEKL. CDR3 DNA: TGCGCCAGCAGCGCCGGGACATCCCGGGGCAATGAGCAGTTCTTC. This gives the protein CASSAGTSRGNEQFF.

The chain combines TRBV5-6 with TRBJ2-1; 10 bases agree with TRBD1. Germline CDR1 reads SGHDT; CDR2 reads YYEEEE. CDR3 length: 16 amino acids. J was trimmed by 6 bases and V by 2 bases; bases with no gene match: 8. Here the CDR3 reads CASSFLTGGKINEQFF. In DNA form, the CDR3 reads TGTGCCAGCAGCTTTCTGACAGGGGGCAAGATCAATGAGCAGTTCTTC.

The CDR3 sequence is CAWSVRGGAYNEQFF. Here the CDR3 DNA reads TGTGCCTGGAGTGTACGGGGGGGCGCCTACAATGAGCAGTTCTTC. The V call is TRBV30, the J call TRBJ2-1, with 8 nucleotides matching TRBD2. The germline gives CDR1 GTSNPN, CDR2 SVGIG (reference sequence). The CDR3 contains 15 residues. V was clipped by 0 bases and J by 2 bases; unmatched bases: 3.

The chain recombines TRBV5-6 with TRBJ2-7, with TRBD1 matching 9 bases. This CDR3 is built from 15 residues. CDR1 SGHDT and CDR2 YYEEEE come from the germline V gene. After removal of 1 base from V and 2 bases from J, the junction contained 4 bases not matched to a gene. The CDR3 here is CASSLWDRVTYEQYF. CDR3 DNA: TGTGCCAGCAGCTTGTGGGACAGGGTAACCTACGAGCAGTACTTC.

The J gene is TRBJ2-6, the V gene TRBV5-8; D possibly corresponds to TRBD1 (6 bases). The germline V and J ends were trimmed by 2 bases and 1 base, with 10 bases remaining between them. CDR3 size: 16 residues. Per germline, CDR1 SGHTS and CDR2 YDEGEE. In DNA form, the CDR3 reads TGTGCCAGCAGCTTTTTCCAGGGGTCTGGGGCCAACGTCCTGACTTTC. Its translation: CASSFFQGSGANVLTF. The variable domain in full, completed from reference TRBV5-8 and TRBJ2-6, reads EAGVTQSPTHLIKTRGQQATLRCSPISGHTSVYWYQQALGLGLQFLLWYDEGEERNRGNFPPRFSGRQFPNYSSELNVNALELEDSALYLCASSFFQGSGANVLTFGAGSRLTVL.

This clone was detected many times. V usage is TRBV6-1 and J usage is TRBJ2-3; the match to TRBD2 covers 12 bases. This CDR3 has 16 amino acids. The J segment lost 3 bases and the V segment lost 4 bases, leaving 5 bases of the junction unmatched. The germline CDR1 and CDR2 sequences are MNHNS and SASEGT. CDR3 coding DNA: TGTGCCAGCAGTGGACTAGCGGGGGAAAAGACAGATACGCAGTATTTT. Encoded protein: CASSGLAGEKTDTQYF.

The J gene is TRBJ1-5, the V gene TRBV3-1 (or the pseudogene TRBV3-2), with TRBD1 identical over 10 bases. This CDR3 comprises 18 residues. After removal of 6 bases from V and 2 bases from J, the junction contained 13 bases not matched to a gene. Germline lookup yields CDR1 LGHDT and CDR2 YNNKEL (reference sequence). Written as DNA, the CDR3 is TGTGCCAGCAGGTCCGGGACAGGGGCATCTTTCGGCAATCAGCCCCAGCATTTT. Translating gives CASRSGTGASFGNQPQHF.

This clone was seen more than once but under ten times. The chain recombines TRBV6-1 with TRBJ1-5; 7 bases match TRBD1. CDR3 length: 17 residues. The germline CDR1 and CDR2 sequences are MNHNS and SASEGT. With V trimmed by 4 bases and J by 0 bases, 9 bases remained unmatched. The CDR3 DNA is TGTGCCAGCAGTGGCGGGACAGTATGGAATAGCAATCAGCCCCAGCATTTT. The encoded protein is CASSGGTVWNSNQPQHF.

The V and J genes are TRBV5-1 and TRBJ1-4, with TRBD1 identical over 7 bases. Trimming cost V 4 bases and J 6 bases; bases outside gene matches: 9. Per germline, CDR1 SGHRS and CDR2 YFSETQ. The CDR3 consists of 15 residues. CDR3 sequence reads: CASSAFRDSDEKLFF. In nucleotides, the CDR3 is TGCGCCAGCAGCGCCTTTAGGGACAGCGATGAAAAACTGTTTTTT.

Written as DNA, the CDR3 is TGCAGCGTTTTCGTAGGAGGGATTGACGCTTTCTTT. Protein sequence: CSVFVGGIDAFF. The V and J genes are TRBV29-1 and TRBJ1-1, with D uncertain. Trimming left V 5 bases short and J 11 bases short, with 18 bases between. The CDR3 is 12 amino acids. In germline, CDR1 is SQVTM, CDR2 ANQGSEA.

V is TRBV28 and J is TRBJ2-5; D is undetermined. V was shortened by 6 bases and J by 5 bases, with 19 bases between the two germline ends. CDR3 length: 15 residues. The germline V gene has CDR1 MDHEN and CDR2 SYDVKM. The CDR3 DNA reads as TGTGCCAGCAGAGTTTCTACATCAGGAATGGAGACCCAGTACTTC. This encodes CASRVSTSGMETQYF.

This sequence joins TRBV15 and TRBJ2-7; a possible D gene is TRBD2 (6 bases). The V gene lost 1 base and the J gene lost 3 bases, with 10 bases spanning the gap. The CDR3 has 14 amino acids. Germline CDR1 reads LNHNV; CDR2 reads YYDKDF (reference sequence). CDR3 amino acids: CATSRALGGYEQYF. The DNA for the CDR3 is TGTGCCACCAGCAGAGCTTTGGGGGGCTACGAGCAGTACTTC.

This sequence joins TRBV6-5 and TRBJ1-4; 7 bases align to TRBD1. Trimming cost V 6 bases and J 5 bases; bases outside gene matches: 6. This CDR3 has 14 residues. In germline, CDR1 is MNHEY, CDR2 SVGAGI. The CDR3 DNA reads as TGTGCCAGCAGAAACAGGGGCGCCAATGAAAAACTGTTTTTT. This gives the protein CASRNRGANEKLFF.

Details on this clone: The same CDR3 can be traced to other DNA sequences in this sample. The rearrangement joins TRBV7-7 to TRBJ2-2, with TRBD1 matching over 7 bases. Trimming took 5 bases from V and 3 from J; bases not matched to a gene: 6. CDR3 length: 15 residues. From germline, CDR1 is SSHAT and CDR2 FNYEAQ (reference sequence). CDR3 DNA: TGTGCCAGCAGCAAAACCCAGGGGGACACCGGGGAGCTGTTTTTT. This sequence encodes CASSKTQGDTGELFF.

The chain combines TRBV19 with TRBJ1-4; 7 positions agree with TRBD1. The V segment lost 5 bases and the J segment 0 bases; nucleotides outside the gene matches: 6. This CDR3 is built from 16 residues. The germline V gene has CDR1 LNHDA and CDR2 SQIVND (reference sequence). In nucleotides, the CDR3 is TGTGCCAGTAGTCCAAGGACAGGCTCAACTAATGAAAAACTGTTTTTT. Translated: CASSPRTGSTNEKLFF.

The rearrangement uses TRBV6-1 and TRBJ2-5; weak D call: TRBD1 (6 bases). CDR1 is MNHNS and CDR2 is SASEGT in the germline V gene. The CDR3 is made up of 14 amino acids. Trimming left V 5 bases short and J 4 bases short, with 14 bases between. CDR3 sequence: CASSQTGKGETQYF. CDR3 bases: TGTGCCAGCAGTCAAACAGGGAAGGGAGAGACCCAGTACTTC.